The text below deals with one TCR beta chain. Its antigen remains unknown. This sample was included in a study of STAT5B mutations in CD4+ large granular lymphocyte leukemia. Overall study context: Among healthy donors, a particular HLA allele went with more CDR3 'QG' motifs. General study results and limits: Patient CD4-sorted repertoires stayed more clonal than healthy ones after leukemic-clone removal. No patients shared main leukemic clonotypes, though about 25% appeared at low frequency elsewhere.

Buffy coats from healthy blood donors served as controls. Some clones are missing from TCRdb's copy, which holds only in-frame ones; the method was immunoSEQ multiplex PCR. The sample holds about 36,000 clones, around 75% seen once. Sequenced: CD4+ T cells from blood buffy coats. This receptor was taken from a human donor in good health.

As DNA, the CDR3 is TGTGCCAGCAGTGAATCGGGATCAAGGGATGAGCAGTTCTTC. It translates to CASSESGSRDEQFF. This chain uses TRBV25-1 with TRBJ2-1, with D possibly being TRBD2 (5 bases). The CDR3 extends over 14 amino acids. V gave up 1 base and J gave up 8 bases, with 12 bases separating them. Germline CDR1 is MGHDK and CDR2 is SYGVNS.